This T cell receptor beta chain was found in a study of cytomegalovirus exposure and HLA in healthy donors. 60 Vbeta and 13 Jbeta primers were used in PCR. The protocol was immunoSEQ multiplex PCR, while the TCRdb copy is restricted to in-frame clones and leaves out a portion. In the table there are tens of thousands of clones, 78% of which are singletons. The CDR3 loop spans 14 amino acids. The germline V gene encodes CDR1 MNHEY and CDR2 SMNVEV (reference sequence). The ends were cut back, 8 bases at V and 3 bases at J, with 11 bases in the middle. The clonotype originates from a woman in her 40s in good health and CMV-seronegative. J is TRBJ1-6 and V is TRBV27, with a possible D match to TRBD1 (6 bases). Input material: PBMCs. The CDR3: CASGVRGYNSPLHF. The CDR3 DNA sequence: TGTGCCAGCGGAGTCAGGGGCTATAATTCACCCCTCCACTTT.